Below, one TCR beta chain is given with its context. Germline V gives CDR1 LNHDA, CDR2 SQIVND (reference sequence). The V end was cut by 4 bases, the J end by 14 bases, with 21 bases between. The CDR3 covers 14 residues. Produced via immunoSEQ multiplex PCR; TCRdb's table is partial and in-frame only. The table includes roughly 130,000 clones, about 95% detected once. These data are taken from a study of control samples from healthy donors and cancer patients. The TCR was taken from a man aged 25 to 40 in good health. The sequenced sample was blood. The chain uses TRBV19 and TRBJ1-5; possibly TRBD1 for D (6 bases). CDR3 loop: CASSTHPGQGLKHF. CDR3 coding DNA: TGTGCCAGTAGTACCCATCCGGGACAAGGGTTGAAGCATTTT. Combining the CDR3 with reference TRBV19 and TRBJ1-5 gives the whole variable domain DGGITQSPKYLFRKEGQNVTLSCEQNLNHDAMYWYRQDPGQGLRLIYYSQIVNDFQKGDIAEGYSVSREKKESFPLTVTSAQKNPTAFYLCASSTHPGQGLKHFGDGTRLSIL.